This TCR beta chain emerged from a study of response to subunit inactivated influenza vaccine. V was trimmed by 5 bases and J by 4 bases, leaving 11 bases between them. CDR1 SGHTA and CDR2 FQGNSA come from the germline V gene. This CDR3 spans 13 amino acids. Only a few counts were recorded for this clonotype. Via MiXCR, TCRdb re-called the RT-PCR reads, giving one row per CDR3 protein. The sample has about 480,000 distinct CDR3 sequences, 10% to 15% seen once. The source was PBMCs from blood, collected roughly 45 days after vaccination. The chain recombines TRBV7-2 with TRBJ2-5; D might be TRBD2 (5 bases). The source is a man in his fifties or sixties who received an inactivated influenza vaccine. CDR3 nucleotides: TGTGCCAGCAGCACTACTAGATCAGAGACCCAGTACTTC. This gives the protein CASSTTRSETQYF.